These 2 T cell receptor beta chains came from one sample sequenced in a study of metastatic and nonmetastatic thyroid tumors. Thyroid surgery was performed in patients who had received no treatment beforehand. With MiXCR, TCRdb reprocessed the PCR reads. The table has roughly 22,000 clones, 13% seen once. Specimen: blood. The receptors come from a female donor with papillary thyroid cancer or a benign thyroid nodule (not recorded which). Some clones in this sample may be carry-over from other donors' samples.

This clone occurred many times. The CDR3 here is CASKRGGQGYTF. The CDR3 DNA reads as TGTGCCAGTAAAAGAGGGGGGCAGGGCTACACCTTC. The gene calls are TRBV28 and TRBJ1-2; D is possibly TRBD1 (6 bases). CDR1 and CDR2 from the germline V gene are MDHEN and SYDVKM. The CDR3 has 12 amino acids. V was pared by 9 bases and J by 8 bases, with 16 bases between.

This clone showed up many times. The chain recombines TRBV19 with TRBJ2-1; 13 positions match TRBD2. CDR1 is LNHDA, CDR2 SQIVND, per germline (reference sequence). The CDR3 is 16 residues long. Unmatched junction bases numbered 9, after V lost 5 bases and J lost 8 bases. CDR3 amino acids: CASSPPGLAGFHEQFF. In DNA form, the CDR3 reads TGTGCCAGTAGTCCACCGGGACTAGCGGGATTTCATGAGCAGTTCTTC.